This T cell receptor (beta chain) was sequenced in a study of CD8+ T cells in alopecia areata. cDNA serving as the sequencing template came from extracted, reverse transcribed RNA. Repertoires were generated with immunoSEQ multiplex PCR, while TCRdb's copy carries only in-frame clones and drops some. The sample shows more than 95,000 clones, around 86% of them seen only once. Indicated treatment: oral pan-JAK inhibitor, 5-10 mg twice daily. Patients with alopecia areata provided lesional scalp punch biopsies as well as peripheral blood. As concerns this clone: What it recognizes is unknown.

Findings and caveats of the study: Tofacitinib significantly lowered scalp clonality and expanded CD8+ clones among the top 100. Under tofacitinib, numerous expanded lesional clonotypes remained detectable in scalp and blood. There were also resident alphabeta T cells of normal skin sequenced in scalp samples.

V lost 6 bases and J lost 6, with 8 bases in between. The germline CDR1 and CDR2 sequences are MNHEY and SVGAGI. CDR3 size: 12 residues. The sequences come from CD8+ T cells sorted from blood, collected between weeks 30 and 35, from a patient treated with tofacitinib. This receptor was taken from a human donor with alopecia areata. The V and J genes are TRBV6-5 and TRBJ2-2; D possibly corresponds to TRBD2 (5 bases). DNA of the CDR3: TGTGCCAGCAGATCGGGGTCCGGGGAGCTGTTTTTT. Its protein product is CASRSGSGELFF.